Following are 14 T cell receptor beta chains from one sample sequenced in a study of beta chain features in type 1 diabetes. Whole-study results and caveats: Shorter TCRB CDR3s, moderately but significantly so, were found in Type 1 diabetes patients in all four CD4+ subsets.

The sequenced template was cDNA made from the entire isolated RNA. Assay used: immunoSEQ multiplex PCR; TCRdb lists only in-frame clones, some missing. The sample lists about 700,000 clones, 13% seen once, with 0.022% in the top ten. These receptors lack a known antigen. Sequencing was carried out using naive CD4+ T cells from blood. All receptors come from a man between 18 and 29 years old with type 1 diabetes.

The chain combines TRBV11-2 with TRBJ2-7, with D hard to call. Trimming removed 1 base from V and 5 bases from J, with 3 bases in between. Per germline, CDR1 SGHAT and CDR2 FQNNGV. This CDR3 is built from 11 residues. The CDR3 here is CASSLVDEQYF. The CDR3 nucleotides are TGTGCCAGCAGCTTAGTTGACGAGCAGTACTTC.

In DNA form, the CDR3 reads TGCGCCAGCAGCTTGGCAGGGGGAATGAACACTGAAGCTTTCTTT. Translated: CASSLAGGMNTEAFF. The chain employs TRBV5-1 and TRBJ1-1; 7 bases are shared with TRBD1. The V and J ends lost 0 bases and 0 bases, in that order; junction bases with no gene match: 2. Germline V CDR1 and CDR2: SGHRS, YFSETQ. The CDR3 is made up of 15 amino acids.

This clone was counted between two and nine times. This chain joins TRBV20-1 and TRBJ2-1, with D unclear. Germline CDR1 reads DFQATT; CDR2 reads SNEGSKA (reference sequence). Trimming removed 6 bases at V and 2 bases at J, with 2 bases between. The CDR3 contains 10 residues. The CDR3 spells CSATYNEQFF. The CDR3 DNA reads TGCAGTGCCACCTACAATGAGCAGTTCTTC.

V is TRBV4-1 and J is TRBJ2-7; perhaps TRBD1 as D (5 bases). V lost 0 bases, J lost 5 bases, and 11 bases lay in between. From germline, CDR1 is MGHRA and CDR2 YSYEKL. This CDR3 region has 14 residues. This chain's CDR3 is CASSQDRDFDEQYF. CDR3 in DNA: TGCGCCAGCAGCCAAGACAGGGATTTCGACGAGCAGTACTTC.

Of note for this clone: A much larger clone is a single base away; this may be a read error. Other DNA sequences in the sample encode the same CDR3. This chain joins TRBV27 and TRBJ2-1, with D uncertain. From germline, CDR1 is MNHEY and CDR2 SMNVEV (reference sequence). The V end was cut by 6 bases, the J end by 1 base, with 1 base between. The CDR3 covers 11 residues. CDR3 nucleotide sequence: TGTGCCAGCAGATCCTACAATGAGCAGTTCTTC. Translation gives CASRSYNEQFF.

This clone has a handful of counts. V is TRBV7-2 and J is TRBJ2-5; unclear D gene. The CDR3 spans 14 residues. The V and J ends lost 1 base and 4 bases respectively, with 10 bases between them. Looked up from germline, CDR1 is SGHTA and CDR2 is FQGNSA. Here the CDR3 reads CASSLEVNLETQYF. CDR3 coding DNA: TGTGCCAGCAGCTTAGAAGTTAATTTAGAGACCCAGTACTTC.

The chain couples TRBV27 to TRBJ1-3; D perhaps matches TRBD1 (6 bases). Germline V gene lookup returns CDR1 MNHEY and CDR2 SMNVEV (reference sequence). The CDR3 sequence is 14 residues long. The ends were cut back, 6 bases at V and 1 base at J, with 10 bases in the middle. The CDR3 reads CASRQGGSGNTIYF. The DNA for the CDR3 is TGTGCCAGCAGACAGGGAGGGTCTGGAAACACCATATATTTT.

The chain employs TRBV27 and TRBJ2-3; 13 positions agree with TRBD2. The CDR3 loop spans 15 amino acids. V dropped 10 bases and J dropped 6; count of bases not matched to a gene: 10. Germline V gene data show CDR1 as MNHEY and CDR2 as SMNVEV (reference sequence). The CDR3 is CATATSGGPWDTQYF. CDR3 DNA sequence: TGTGCCACCGCGACTAGCGGGGGGCCCTGGGATACGCAGTATTTT.

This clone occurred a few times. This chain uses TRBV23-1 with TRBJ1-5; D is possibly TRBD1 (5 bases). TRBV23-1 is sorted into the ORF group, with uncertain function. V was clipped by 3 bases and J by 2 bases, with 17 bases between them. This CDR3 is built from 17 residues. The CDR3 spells CASSHIRGGGGNQPQHF. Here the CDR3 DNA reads TGCGCCAGCAGTCATATACGCGGGGGAGGAGGCAATCAGCCCCAGCATTTT.

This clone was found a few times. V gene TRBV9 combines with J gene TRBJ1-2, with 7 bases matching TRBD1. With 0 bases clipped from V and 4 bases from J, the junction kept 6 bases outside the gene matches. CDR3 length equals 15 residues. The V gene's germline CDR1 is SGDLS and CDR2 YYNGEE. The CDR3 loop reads CASSVAGQEGYGYTF. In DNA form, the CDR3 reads TGTGCCAGCAGCGTAGCAGGACAGGAGGGCTATGGCTACACCTTC.

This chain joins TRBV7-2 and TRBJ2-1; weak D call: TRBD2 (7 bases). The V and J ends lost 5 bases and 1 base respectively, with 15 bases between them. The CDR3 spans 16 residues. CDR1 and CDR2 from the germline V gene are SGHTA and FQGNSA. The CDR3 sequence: CASSRVGGLSYNEQFF. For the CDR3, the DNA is TGTGCCAGCAGCCGCGTCGGGGGGCTGTCCTACAATGAGCAGTTCTTC. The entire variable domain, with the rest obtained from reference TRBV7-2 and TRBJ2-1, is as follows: GAGVSQSPSNKVTEKGKDVELRCDPISGHTALYWYRQSLGQGLEFLIYFQGNSAPDKSGLPSDRFSAERTGGSVSTLTIQRTQQEDSAVYLCASSRVGGLSYNEQFFGPGTRLTVL.

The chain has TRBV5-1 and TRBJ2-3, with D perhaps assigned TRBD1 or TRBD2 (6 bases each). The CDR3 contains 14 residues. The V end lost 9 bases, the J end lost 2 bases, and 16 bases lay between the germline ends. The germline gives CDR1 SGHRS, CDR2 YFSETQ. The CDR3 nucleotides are TGCGCCAACTCCTTAGGGGGGCCCACAGATACGCAGTATTTT. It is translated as CANSLGGPTDTQYF.

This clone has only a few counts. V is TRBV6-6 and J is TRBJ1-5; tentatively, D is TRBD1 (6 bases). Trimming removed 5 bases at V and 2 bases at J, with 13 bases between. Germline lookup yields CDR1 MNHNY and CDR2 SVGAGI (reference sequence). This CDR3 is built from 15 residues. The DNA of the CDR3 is TGTGCCAGCAGTAACGGAGGGGGTGGCAATCAGCCCCAGCATTTT. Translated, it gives CASSNGGGGNQPQHF.

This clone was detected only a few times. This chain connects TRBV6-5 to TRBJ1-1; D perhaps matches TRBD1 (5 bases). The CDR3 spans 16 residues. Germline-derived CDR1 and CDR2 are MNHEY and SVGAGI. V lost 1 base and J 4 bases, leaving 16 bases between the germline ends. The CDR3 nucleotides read TGTGCCAGCAGTTACTTTGGGGCCGCCGGTGGCACTGAAGCTTTCTTT. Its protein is CASSYFGAAGGTEAFF.